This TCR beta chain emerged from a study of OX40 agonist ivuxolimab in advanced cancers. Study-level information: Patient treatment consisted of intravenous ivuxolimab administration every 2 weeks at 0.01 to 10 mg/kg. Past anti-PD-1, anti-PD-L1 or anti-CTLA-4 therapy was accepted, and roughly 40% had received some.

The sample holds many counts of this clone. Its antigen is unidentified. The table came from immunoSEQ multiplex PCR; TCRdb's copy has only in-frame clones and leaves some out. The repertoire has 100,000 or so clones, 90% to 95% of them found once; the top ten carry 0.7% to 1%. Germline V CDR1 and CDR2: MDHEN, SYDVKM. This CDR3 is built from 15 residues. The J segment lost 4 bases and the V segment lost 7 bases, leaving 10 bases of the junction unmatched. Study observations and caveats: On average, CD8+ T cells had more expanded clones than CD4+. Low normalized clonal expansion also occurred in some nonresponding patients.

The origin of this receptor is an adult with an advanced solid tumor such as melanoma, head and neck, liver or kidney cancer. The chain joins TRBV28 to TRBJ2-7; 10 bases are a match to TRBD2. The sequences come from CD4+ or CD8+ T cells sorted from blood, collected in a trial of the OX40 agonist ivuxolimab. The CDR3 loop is CASTEAGGRRYEQYF. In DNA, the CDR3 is TGTGCCAGCACCGAAGCGGGGGGGAGAAGGTACGAGCAGTACTTC.